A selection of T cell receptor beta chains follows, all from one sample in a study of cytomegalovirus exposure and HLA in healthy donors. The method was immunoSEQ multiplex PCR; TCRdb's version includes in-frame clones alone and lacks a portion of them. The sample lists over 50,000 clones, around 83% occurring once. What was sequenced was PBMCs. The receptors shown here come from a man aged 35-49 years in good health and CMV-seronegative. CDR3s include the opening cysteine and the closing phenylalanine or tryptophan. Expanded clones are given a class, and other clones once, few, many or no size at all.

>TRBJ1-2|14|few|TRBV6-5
CASSTRDRIYGYTF
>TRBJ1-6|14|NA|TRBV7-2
CASSLQGGSSPLHF
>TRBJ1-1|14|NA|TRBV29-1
CSVEGEGVNTEAFF
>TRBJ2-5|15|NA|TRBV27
CASKPGTAIWETQYF
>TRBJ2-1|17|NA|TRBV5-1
CASSVRPSRSSYNEQFF
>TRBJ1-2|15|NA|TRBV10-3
CAISDPGQGNYGYTF
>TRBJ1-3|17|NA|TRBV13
CASSPGTGGLAGNTIYF
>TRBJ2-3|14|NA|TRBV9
CASSPRTSGDTQYF
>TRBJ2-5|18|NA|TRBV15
CATSRDPPGLTYQETQYF
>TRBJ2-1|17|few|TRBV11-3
CASSSAPPSGGAYEQFF
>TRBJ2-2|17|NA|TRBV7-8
CASSSRWGLGSSGELFF
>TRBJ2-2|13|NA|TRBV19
CASSPDGNGELFF
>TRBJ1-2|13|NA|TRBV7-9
CASSQGQNYGYTF